The rows below give T cell receptor beta chains drawn from one sample of a study of blood T cells in healthy people across ages. From the 5' RACE reads, TCRdb called clonotypes with MiXCR, one entry per CDR3 protein. Of 1.5 million to 2 million distinct CDR3 sequences listed, 40% to 55% are singletons. Input material: blood. The receptors come from a middle-aged woman in good health. Both conserved end residues are part of each CDR3. A D gene is named only where the DNA matches it firmly. The listing skips clone size in some rows; elsewhere it reads once, few, many or a size class.

V	D	J	size	DNA	CDR3
TRBV10-3	TRBD1	TRBJ2-7	few	TGTGCCATCAGTCAGATTACAGGGGGCGAGCAGTACTTC	CAISQITGGEQYF
TRBV4-3	NA	TRBJ1-2	NA	TGCGCCAGCAGCCACCCCAGGGTCGGCTACACCTTC	CASSHPRVGYTF
TRBV6-2/TRBV6-3	NA	TRBJ2-7	few	TGTGCCACCAAACTTTGGACAGCAGACTACGAGCAGTACTTC	CATKLWTADYEQYF
TRBV4-3	TRBD1	TRBJ1-2	NA	TGCGCCAGCAGCCAAGATGGCAGGGGGCATTATGGCTACACCTTC	CASSQDGRGHYGYTF
TRBV19	NA	TRBJ2-3	NA	TGTGCCAGTAGTATGAGGGCAGCGAGCACAGATACGCAGTATTTT	CASSMRAASTDTQYF
TRBV3-1	NA	TRBJ2-4	NA	TGTGCCAGCAGCCCTTGGGGGGGCGGTACCAAAAACATTCAGTACTTC	CASSPWGGGTKNIQYF
TRBV20-1	NA	TRBJ2-3	NA	TGCAGTGCTAATGACCCTGTCCGGGCAGATACGCAGTATTTT	CSANDPVRADTQYF
TRBV9	TRBD2	TRBJ2-3	NA	TGTGCCAGCAGCGTAGCCCACGGACTAGCGGGCACAGATACGCAGTATTTT	CASSVAHGLAGTDTQYF
TRBV7-8	NA	TRBJ2-7	NA	TGTGCCAGCAGCTTAGGGACAAGAAACTACGAGCAGTACTTC	CASSLGTRNYEQYF
TRBV7-2	TRBD1	TRBJ2-7	NA	TGTGCCAGCAGCACCCGACAGGGCAACGAGCAGTACTTC	CASSTRQGNEQYF
TRBV29-1	NA	TRBJ2-5	few	TGCAGCGCAAAACTAGCTTTCCAAGAGACCCAGTACTTC	CSAKLAFQETQYF
TRBV2	TRBD1	TRBJ2-2	once	TGTGCCAACAGTGCGACAGGGAGCCCCGGGGAGCTGTTTTTT	CANSATGSPGELFF
TRBV20-1	TRBD2	TRBJ2-5	once	TGCAGTGGGGGACGAGCGGGGGTTGCACAAGAGGCCCAGTACTTC	CSGGRAGVAQEAQYF
TRBV7-3	TRBD1	TRBJ2-7	once	TGTGCCAGCAGCTTAGGGACAGCCCTTAGATCCTACAATGAGCAGTACTTC	CASSLGTALRSYNEQYF
TRBV7-2	TRBD1	TRBJ1-6	few	TGTGCCAGCCTGCCAGGAGGGGGCCGTAGGAATTCACCCCTCCACTTT	CASLPGGGRRNSPLHF
TRBV11-2	NA	TRBJ2-5	NA	TGTGCCAGCAGCTTAAGGCCAAGGTCTACACAAGAGACCCAGTACTTC	CASSLRPRSTQETQYF
TRBV5-6	TRBD1	TRBJ2-3	few	TGTGCCAGCAGCCCAATGACAGGGATCACAGATACGCAGTATTTT	CASSPMTGITDTQYF
TRBV19	NA	TRBJ1-2	NA	TGTGCCAGTAGCACCGGGACGGCACCTAACTATGGCTACACCTTC	CASSTGTAPNYGYTF
TRBV7-2	TRBD1	TRBJ1-2	few	TGTGCCAGCAGCTTATGGGGGCGTGATGTCAGAGACAGGGCTAACTATGGCTACACCTTC	CASSLWGRDVRDRANYGYTF
TRBV7-2	TRBD2	TRBJ2-3	NA	TGTGCCAGCAGCGACCTCTCACTAGCGGGGGTGCCTCGGGGAGATACGCAGTATTTT	CASSDLSLAGVPRGDTQYF
TRBV13	NA	TRBJ2-5	few	TGTGCCAGCAGCTTAGGAGGCTCCCCGAGGGGGGAGACCCAGTACTTC	CASSLGGSPRGETQYF
TRBV7-2	TRBD1	TRBJ2-1	NA	TGTGCCAGCAGCGTAATACAGGGGGCGAGCTCCTACAATGAGCAGTTCTTC	CASSVIQGASSYNEQFF
TRBV24-1	TRBD1	TRBJ2-3	few	TGTGCCACCGGCGGACAGGGCGGCAAAGCAGATACGCAGTATTTT	CATGGQGGKADTQYF
TRBV25-1	NA	TRBJ1-6	few	TGTGCCAGCACGATTGGGAGTTTGAACTCACCCCTCCACTTT	CASTIGSLNSPLHF
TRBV29-1	NA	TRBJ2-5	NA	TGCAGCGTTGAAAAAACAGGGAAGGAGACCCAGTACTTC	CSVEKTGKETQYF
TRBV18	NA	TRBJ2-7	NA	TGTGCCAGCTCACTACATTCGGCCGAGCAGTACTTC	CASSLHSAEQYF
TRBV24-1	TRBD1	TRBJ2-7	few	TGTGCCACCAGTGATCGGACAGGGGCTTCCTACGAGCAGTACTTC	CATSDRTGASYEQYF